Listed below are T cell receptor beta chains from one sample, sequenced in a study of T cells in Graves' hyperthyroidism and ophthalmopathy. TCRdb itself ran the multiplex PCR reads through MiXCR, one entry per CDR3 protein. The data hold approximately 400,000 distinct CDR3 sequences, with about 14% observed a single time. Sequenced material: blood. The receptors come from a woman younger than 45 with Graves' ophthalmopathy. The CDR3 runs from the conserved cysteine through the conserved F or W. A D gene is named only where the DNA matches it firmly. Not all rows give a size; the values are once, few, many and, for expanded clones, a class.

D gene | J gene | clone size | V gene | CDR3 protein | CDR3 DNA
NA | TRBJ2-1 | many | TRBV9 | CASSEGGDEQFF | TGTGCCAGCAGCGAAGGGGGGGATGAGCAGTTCTTC
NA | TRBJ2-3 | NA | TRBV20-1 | CSARDSMDNTDTQYF | TGCAGTGCTAGAGATAGTATGGATAACACAGATACGCAGTATTTT
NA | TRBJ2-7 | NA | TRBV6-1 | CASRGGQLSYEQYF | TGTGCCAGCAGGGGGGGACAGCTTTCCTACGAGCAGTACTTC
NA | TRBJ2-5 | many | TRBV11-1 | CASSPQIVGLGETQYF | TGTGCCAGCAGCCCTCAGATTGTGGGGCTCGGGGAGACCCAGTACTTC
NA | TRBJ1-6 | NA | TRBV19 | CASSIEDSPLHF | TGTGCCAGTAGTATCGAGGATTCACCCCTCCACTTT
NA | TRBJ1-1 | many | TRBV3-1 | CASSQGGGEAFF | TGTGCCAGCAGCCAAGGTGGGGGTGAAGCTTTCTTT
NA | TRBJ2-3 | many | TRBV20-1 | CSAGGQYTDTQYF | TGCAGTGCCGGCGGCCAGTACACAGATACGCAGTATTTT
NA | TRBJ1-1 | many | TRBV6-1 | CASKDGSTNTEAFF | TGTGCCAGCAAAGATGGGAGCACGAACACTGAAGCTTTCTTT
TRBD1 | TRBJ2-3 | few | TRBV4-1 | CASSQGDRGLVADTQYF | TGCGCCAGCAGCCAAGGGGACAGGGGGCTAGTAGCAGATACGCAGTATTTT
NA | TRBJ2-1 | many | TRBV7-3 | CASSNGGFQGLAEQFF | TGTGCCAGCAGCAACGGGGGATTTCAGGGCCTAGCTGAGCAGTTCTTC
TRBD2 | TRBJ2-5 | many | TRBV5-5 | CASSVAGGVETQYF | TGTGCCAGCAGCGTAGCGGGGGGTGTAGAGACCCAGTACTTC
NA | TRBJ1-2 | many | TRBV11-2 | CASSLEGEGYTF | TGTGCCAGCAGCTTAGAAGGGGAAGGCTACACCTTC
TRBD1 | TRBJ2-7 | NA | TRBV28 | CASSFRGGTGGWGEQYF | TGTGCCAGCAGTTTTCGGGGGGGGACAGGGGGCTGGGGCGAGCAGTACTTC
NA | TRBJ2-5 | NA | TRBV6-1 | CASRPPGGLGTQYF | TGTGCCAGCAGACCCCCGGGGGGCTTAGGGACCCAGTACTTC
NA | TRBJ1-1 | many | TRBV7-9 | CASSLDGTNTEAFF | TGTGCCAGCAGCTTAGACGGGACGAACACTGAAGCTTTCTTT
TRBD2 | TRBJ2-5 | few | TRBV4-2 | CASSPWTSGGGETQYF | TGTGCCAGCAGCCCTTGGACTAGCGGGGGGGGAGAGACCCAGTACTTC
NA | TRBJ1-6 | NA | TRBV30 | CAWSLRGYNSPLHF | TGTGCCTGGAGTCTCCGGGGATATAATTCACCCCTCCACTTT
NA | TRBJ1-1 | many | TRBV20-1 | CSARVVLGKSANTEAFF | TGCAGTGCTAGAGTTGTCTTGGGTAAATCTGCGAACACTGAAGCTTTCTTT
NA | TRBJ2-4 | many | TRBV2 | CASSGTYHALAKNIQYF | TGTGCCAGCAGTGGGACATACCACGCACTAGCCAAAAACATTCAGTACTTC
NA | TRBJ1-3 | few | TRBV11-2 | CASSSTRGTGNTIYF | TGTGCCAGCAGTTCCACCCGGGGGACTGGAAACACCATATATTTT
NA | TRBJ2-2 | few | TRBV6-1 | CASSNGENTGELFF | TGTGCCAGCAGTAATGGGGAGAACACCGGGGAGCTGTTTTTT
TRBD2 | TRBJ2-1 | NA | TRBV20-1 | CSARDWVSSGESYNEQFF | TGCAGTGCTAGAGATTGGGTTTCTAGCGGGGAGTCCTACAATGAGCAGTTCTTC
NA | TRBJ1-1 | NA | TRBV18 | CASSPSGGSGTEALF | TGTGCCAGCTCACCATCTGGGGGCAGTGGCACTGAAGCTCTCTTT
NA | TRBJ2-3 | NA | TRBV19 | CASSPRENTQYF | TGTGCCAGTAGTCCCCGGGAGAATACGCAGTATTTT
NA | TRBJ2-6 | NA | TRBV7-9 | CASSSGFGANVLTF | TGTGCCAGCAGTTCAGGGTTTGGGGCCAACGTCCTGACTTTC
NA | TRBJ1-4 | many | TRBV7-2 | CASSRQSGPNEKLFF | TGTGCCAGCAGTCGACAGAGCGGACCAAATGAAAAACTGTTTTTT
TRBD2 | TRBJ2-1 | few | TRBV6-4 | CASSAVAGTGNEQFF | TGTGCCAGCAGTGCGGTAGCGGGGACGGGTAATGAGCAGTTCTTC
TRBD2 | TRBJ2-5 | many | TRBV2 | CASREGVGGGQETQYF | TGTGCCAGCAGGGAAGGGGTTGGGGGGGGCCAAGAGACCCAGTACTTC
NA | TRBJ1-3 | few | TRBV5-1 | CASSLATGENTIYF | TGCGCCAGCAGCTTGGCCACGGGTGAAAACACCATATATTTT
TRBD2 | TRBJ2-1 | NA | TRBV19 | CASSGSSGGINEQFF | TGTGCCAGTAGTGGATCTAGCGGGGGGATAAATGAGCAGTTCTTC
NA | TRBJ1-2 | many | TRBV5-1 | CASSQDSANYGYTF | TGCGCCAGCAGTCAGGACAGTGCTAACTATGGCTACACCTTC
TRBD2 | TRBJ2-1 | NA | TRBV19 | CASSILAGGLNEQFF | TGTGCCAGTAGTATCCTAGCGGGGGGACTCAATGAGCAGTTCTTC
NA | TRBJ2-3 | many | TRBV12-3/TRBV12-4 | CASSLGFIETDTQYF | TGTGCCAGCAGTTTGGGGTTTATAGAGACAGATACGCAGTATTTT
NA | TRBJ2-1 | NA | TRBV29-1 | CSVEGRWSNEQFF | TGCAGCGTTGAAGGAAGATGGTCAAATGAGCAGTTCTTC
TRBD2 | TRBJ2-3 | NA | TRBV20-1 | CSAQTSGGAQTQYF | TGCAGTGCTCAGACTAGCGGGGGGGCCCAGACGCAGTATTTT
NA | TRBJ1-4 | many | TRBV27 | CASSPQGVGEEKLFF | TGTGCCAGCAGCCCCCAAGGGGTAGGAGAAGAAAAACTGTTTTTT
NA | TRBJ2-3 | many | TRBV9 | CASSERDQAAQYF | TGTGCCAGCAGCGAACGCGACCAGGCGGCGCAGTATTTT
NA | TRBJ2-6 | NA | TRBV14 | CASSLTMGLSGLTGANVLTF | TGTGCCAGCAGCCTTACAATGGGGCTGTCTGGGTTAACTGGGGCCAACGTCCTGACTTTC
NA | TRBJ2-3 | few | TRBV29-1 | CSVEAGTPSARNTQYF | TGCAGCGTTGAAGCCGGGACCCCCTCCGCCAGGAATACGCAGTATTTT
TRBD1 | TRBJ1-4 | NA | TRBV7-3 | CASSTDRVEKLFF | TGTGCCAGCAGCACGGACAGGGTGGAAAAACTGTTTTTT
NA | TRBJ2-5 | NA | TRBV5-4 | CASKEGSEETQYF | TGTGCCAGCAAGGAGGGGTCGGAAGAGACCCAGTACTTC
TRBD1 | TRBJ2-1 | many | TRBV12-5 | CASETGTGGNEQFF | TGTGCTAGCGAAACCGGGACAGGGGGCAATGAGCAGTTCTTC
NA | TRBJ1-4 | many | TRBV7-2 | CASSLNEVGWEKLFF | TGTGCCAGCAGCTTAAATGAGGTGGGCTGGGAAAAACTGTTTTTT
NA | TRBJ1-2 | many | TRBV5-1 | CASRIQDGDGYTF | TGCGCCAGCAGGATTCAGGACGGGGATGGCTACACCTTC
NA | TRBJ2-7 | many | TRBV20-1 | CSARVPRDYEQYF | TGCAGTGCTAGAGTCCCCCGGGACTACGAGCAGTACTTC
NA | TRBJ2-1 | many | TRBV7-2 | CASSFAPPPGDRTYNEQFF | TGTGCCAGCAGCTTCGCCCCCCCCCCGGGGGATCGCACCTACAATGAGCAGTTCTTC
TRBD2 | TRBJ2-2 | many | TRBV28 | CASGRTSGGAGELFF | TGTGCCAGCGGAAGGACTAGCGGGGGGGCCGGGGAGCTGTTTTTT
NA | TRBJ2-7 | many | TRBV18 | CASSQGSEQYF | TGTGCCAGCTCACAGGGCTCCGAGCAGTACTTC
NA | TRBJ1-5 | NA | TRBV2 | CASNPVGQGSNQPQHF | TGTGCCAGCAACCCTGTCGGGCAGGGTAGCAATCAGCCCCAGCATTTT
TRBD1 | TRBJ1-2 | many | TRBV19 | CASSPRDSHGYTF | TGTGCCAGTAGCCCCCGGGACAGTCATGGCTACACCTTC
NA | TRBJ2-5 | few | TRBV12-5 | CASGLGTGTTGETQYF | TGTGCTAGTGGTTTGGGCACCGGGACAACGGGAGAGACCCAGTACTTC
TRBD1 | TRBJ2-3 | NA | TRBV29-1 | CSAGDRGTSMDTHYF | TGCAGCGCCGGGGACAGGGGGACTAGCATGGATACGCATTATTTT
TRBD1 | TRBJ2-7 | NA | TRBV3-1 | CASSEADRVNEQYF | TGTGCCAGCAGTGAAGCTGACAGGGTCAACGAGCAGTACTTC
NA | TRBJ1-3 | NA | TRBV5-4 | CASSPATRSTIYF | TGTGCCAGCAGCCCAGCGACCAGGAGCACCATATATTTT
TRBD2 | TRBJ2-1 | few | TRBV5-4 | CASSSGTSGTSSYNEQFF | TGTGCCAGCAGCTCCGGGACTAGCGGGACCAGCTCCTACAATGAGCAGTTCTTC
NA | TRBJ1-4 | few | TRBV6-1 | CASSEVSHLGHTEKLFF | TGTGCCAGCAGTGAAGTGTCCCACCTGGGACATACCGAAAAACTGTTTTTT